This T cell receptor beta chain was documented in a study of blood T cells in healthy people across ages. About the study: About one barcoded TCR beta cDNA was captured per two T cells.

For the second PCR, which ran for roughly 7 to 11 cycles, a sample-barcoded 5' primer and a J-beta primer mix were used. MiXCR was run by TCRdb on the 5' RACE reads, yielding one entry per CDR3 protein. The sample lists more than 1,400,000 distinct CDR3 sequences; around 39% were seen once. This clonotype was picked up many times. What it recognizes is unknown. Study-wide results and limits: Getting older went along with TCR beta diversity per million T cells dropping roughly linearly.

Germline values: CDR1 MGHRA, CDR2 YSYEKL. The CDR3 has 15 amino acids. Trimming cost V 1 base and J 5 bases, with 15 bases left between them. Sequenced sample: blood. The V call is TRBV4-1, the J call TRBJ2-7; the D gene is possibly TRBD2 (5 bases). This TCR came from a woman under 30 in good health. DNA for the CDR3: TGCGCCAGCAGCCAAGTATGGCTCGCGGAGGACGAGCAGTACTTC. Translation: CASSQVWLAEDEQYF.